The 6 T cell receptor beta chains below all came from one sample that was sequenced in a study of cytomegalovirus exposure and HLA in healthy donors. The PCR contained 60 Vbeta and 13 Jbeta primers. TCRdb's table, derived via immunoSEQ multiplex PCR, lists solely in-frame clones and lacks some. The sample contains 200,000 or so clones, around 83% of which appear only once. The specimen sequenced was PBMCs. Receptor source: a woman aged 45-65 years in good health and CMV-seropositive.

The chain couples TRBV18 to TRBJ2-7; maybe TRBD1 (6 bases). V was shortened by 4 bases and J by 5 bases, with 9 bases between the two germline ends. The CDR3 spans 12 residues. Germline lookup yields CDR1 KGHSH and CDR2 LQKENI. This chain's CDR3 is CASSLSGDEQYF. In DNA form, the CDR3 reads TGTGCCAGCTCACTTTCAGGGGACGAGCAGTACTTC.

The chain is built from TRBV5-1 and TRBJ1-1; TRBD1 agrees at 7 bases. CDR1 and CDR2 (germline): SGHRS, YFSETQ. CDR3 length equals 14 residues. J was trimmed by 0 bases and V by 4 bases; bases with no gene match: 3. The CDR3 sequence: CASSTTGLNTEAFF. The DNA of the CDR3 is TGCGCCAGCAGCACGACAGGGTTGAACACTGAAGCTTTCTTT.

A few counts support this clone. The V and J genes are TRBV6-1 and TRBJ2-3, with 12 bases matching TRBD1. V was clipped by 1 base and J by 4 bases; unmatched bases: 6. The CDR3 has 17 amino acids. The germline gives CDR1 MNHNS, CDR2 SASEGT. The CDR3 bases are TGTGCCAGCAGTGAAGATGGCGGGACAGGGGGCGCAGATACGCAGTATTTT. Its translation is CASSEDGGTGGADTQYF.

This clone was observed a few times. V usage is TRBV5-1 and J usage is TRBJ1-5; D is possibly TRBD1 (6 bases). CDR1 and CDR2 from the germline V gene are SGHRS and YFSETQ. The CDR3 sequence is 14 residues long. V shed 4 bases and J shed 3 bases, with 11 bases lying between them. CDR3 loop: CASSTGTPNQPQHF. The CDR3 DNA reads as TGCGCCAGCAGCACCGGGACACCCAATCAGCCCCAGCATTTT. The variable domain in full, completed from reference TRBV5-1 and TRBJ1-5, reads KAGVTQTPRYLIKTRGQQVTLSCSPISGHRSVSWYQQTPGQGLQFLFEYFSETQRNKGNFPGRFSGRQFSNSRSEMNVSTLELGDSALYLCASSTGTPNQPQHFGDGTRLSIL.

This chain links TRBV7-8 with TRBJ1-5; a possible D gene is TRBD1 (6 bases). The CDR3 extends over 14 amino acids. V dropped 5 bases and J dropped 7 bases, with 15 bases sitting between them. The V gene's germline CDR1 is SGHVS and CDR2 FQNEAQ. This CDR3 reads CASSRRGAGQPQHF. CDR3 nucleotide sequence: TGTGCCAGCAGCCGACGGGGGGCGGGACAGCCCCAGCATTTT.

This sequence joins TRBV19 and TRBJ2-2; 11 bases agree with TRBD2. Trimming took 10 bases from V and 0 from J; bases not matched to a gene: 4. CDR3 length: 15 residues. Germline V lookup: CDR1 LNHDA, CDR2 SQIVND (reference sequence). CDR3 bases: TGTGCCACCGGGGGACTAGCGGCGAACACCGGGGAGCTGTTTTTT. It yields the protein CATGGLAANTGELFF.